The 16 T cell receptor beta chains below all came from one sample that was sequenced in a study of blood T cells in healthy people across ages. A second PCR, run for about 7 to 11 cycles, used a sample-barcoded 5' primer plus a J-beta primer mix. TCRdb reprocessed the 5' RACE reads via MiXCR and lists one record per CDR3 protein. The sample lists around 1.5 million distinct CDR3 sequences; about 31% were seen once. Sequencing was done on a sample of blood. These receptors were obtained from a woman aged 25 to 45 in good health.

The CDR3 here is CASRLPGADTEAFF. In DNA form, the CDR3 reads TGTGCCAGCAGACTACCAGGGGCAGACACTGAAGCTTTCTTT. The chain is built from TRBV28 and TRBJ1-1; D possibly corresponds to TRBD1 (6 bases). Germline V gives CDR1 MDHEN, CDR2 SYDVKM. Deletions cut 6 bases from V and 3 bases from J, with 14 bases between. The CDR3 is 14 residues long.

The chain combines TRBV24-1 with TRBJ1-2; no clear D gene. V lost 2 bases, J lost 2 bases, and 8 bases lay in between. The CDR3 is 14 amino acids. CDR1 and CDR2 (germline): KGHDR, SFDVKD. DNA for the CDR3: TGTGCCACCAGTGATTGGACCATCAACTATGGCTACACCTTC. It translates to CATSDWTINYGYTF.

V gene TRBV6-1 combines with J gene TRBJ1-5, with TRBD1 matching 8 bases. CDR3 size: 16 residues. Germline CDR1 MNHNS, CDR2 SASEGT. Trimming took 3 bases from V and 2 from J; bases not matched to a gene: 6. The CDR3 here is CASSEGRTGRNQPQHF. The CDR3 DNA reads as TGTGCCAGCAGTGAGGGAAGGACAGGGCGCAATCAGCCCCAGCATTTT.

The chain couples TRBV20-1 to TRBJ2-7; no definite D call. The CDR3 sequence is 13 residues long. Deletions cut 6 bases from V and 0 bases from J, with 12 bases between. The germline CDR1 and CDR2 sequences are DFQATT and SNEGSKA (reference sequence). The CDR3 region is CSAAGPYSYEQYF. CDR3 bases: TGCAGTGCAGCCGGGCCCTACTCCTACGAGCAGTACTTC.

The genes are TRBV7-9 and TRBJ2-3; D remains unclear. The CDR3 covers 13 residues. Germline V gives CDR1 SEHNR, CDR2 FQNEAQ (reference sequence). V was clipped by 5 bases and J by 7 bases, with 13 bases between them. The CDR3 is CASSPDGCYTQYF. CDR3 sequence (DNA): TGTGCCAGCAGCCCCGATGGTTGTTATACGCAGTATTTT.

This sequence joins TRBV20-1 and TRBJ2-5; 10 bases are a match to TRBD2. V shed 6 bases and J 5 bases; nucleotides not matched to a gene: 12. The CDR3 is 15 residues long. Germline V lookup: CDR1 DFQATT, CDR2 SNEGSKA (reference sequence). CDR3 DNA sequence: TGCAGTGCCACGTTCTCCGGGACTAGCGTGGAGACCCAGTACTTC. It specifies CSATFSGTSVETQYF.

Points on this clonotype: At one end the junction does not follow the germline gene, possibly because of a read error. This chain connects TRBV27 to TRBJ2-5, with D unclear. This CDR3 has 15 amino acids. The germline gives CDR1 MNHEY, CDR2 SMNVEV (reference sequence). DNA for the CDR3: TGTGCCAGCAGTCTCCCCGGTACGCTCAAAGAGGCCCAGTACTTC. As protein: CASSLPGTLKEAQYF.

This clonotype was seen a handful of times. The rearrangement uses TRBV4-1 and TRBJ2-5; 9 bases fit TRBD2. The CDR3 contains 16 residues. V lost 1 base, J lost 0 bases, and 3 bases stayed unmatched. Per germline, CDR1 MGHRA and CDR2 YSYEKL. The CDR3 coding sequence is TGCGCCAGCAGCCAAGGTATAGCGGGGGACCAAGAGACCCAGTACTTC. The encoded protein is CASSQGIAGDQETQYF.

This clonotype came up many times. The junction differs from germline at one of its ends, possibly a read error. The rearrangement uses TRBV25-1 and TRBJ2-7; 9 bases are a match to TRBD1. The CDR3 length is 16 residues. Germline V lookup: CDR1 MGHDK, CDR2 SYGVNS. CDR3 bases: TGCGCCAGCAGCCGCCCGGGACAGGGTAGGACCTACGAGCAGTACTTC. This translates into CASSRPGQGRTYEQYF.

CDR3 DNA: TGTGCCAGCAGACTCTTGGGGCTAGCGGGACCCACAGATACGCAGTATTTT. Protein sequence: CASRLLGLAGPTDTQYF. This rearrangement joins TRBV28 to TRBJ2-3, with 9 bases fitting TRBD2. Germline V gene sequence: CDR1 MDHEN, CDR2 SYDVKM. J gave up 2 bases and V 6 bases, and 12 bases lay outside the gene matches. The CDR3 covers 17 residues.

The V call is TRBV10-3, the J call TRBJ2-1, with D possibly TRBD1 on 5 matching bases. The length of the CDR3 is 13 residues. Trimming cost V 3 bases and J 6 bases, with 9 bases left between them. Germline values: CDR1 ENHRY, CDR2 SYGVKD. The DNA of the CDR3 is TGTGCCATCAGTGATACAGGAGCCAATGAGCAGTTCTTC. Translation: CAISDTGANEQFF.

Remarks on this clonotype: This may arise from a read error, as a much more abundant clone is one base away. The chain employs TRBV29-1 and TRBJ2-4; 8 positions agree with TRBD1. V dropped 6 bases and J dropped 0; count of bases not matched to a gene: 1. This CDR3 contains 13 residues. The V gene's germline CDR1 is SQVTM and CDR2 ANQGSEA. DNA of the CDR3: TGCAGCGTCGGGACAGGAGCCAAAAACATTCAGTACTTC. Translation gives CSVGTGAKNIQYF.

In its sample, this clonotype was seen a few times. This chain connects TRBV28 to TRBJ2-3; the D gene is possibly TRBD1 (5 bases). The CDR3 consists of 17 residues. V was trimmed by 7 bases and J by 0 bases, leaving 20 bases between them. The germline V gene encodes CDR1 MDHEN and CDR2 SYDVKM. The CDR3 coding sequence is TGTGCCAGCATGATGAGACAGTTGAGTCCGAGCACAGATACGCAGTATTTT. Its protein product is CASMMRQLSPSTDTQYF.

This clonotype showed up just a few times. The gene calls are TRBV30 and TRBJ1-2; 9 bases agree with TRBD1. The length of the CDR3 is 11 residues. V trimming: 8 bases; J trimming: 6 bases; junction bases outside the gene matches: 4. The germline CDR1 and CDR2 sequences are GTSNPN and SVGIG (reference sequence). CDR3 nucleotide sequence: TGTGCCGGACGGACAGGGGATGGCTACACCTTC. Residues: CAGRTGDGYTF.

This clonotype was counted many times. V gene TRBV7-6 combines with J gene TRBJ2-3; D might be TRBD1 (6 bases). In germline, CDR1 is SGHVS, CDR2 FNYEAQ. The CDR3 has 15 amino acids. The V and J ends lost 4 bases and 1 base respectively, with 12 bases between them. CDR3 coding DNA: TGTGCCAGCAGCTCGCGTGCAGGGGGCACAGATACGCAGTATTTT. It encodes CASSSRAGGTDTQYF.

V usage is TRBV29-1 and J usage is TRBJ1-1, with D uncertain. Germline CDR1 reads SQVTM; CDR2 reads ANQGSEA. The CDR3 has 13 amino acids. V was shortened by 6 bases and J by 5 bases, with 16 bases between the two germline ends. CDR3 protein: CSVWTGRRTEAFF. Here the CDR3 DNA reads TGCAGCGTATGGACGGGCCGGAGGACTGAAGCTTTCTTT.